This record concerns one TCR beta chain sequence. Its binding antigen is unknown. No much larger clone is present one base from it, and per-base qualities are unavailable. This sample is drawn from a study of blood T cell repertoires in COVID-19 (dated by TCRdb to about 2020). Regarding the study in general: Samples from collaborators originated in the United States, Italy and Spain and spanned both the acute and convalescent phases of COVID-19. The material from the prospective study consisted of cDNA or gDNA derived from T cells, B-cell-depleted T cells, or PBMCs. Deeply sampled blood TCRbeta repertoires from subjects exposed to, actively infected with, or recovered from COVID-19 were included in the dataset. A freely available public database, intended as a resource for researchers studying the immune response to SARS-CoV-2, is where the repertoires were released. The samples were drawn from two sources: the first 160 participants of the ongoing ImmuneRACE study, and 950 to 1,500 subjects contributed by 6 global collaborators. Sample metadata almost always included a de-identified subject ID, COVID-19 status, age in years and sex. HLA class I and class II types, where available, came from metadata supplied by the sample provider rather than from assay-based typing. The paper's findings and limits, for the study overall: The amount of clinical and demographic metadata varied by source and participant and was provided uncurated.

TCRbeta CDR3 regions were amplified from genomic DNA by means of the immunoSEQ Assay, a bias-controlled multiplex PCR. The study's processing was this. The number of nucleated cells in each sample was estimated from the amplification of reference gene primers within the assay. To quantify the absolute abundance of each unique TCRbeta CDR3 rearrangement, sequence reads were collapsed and filtered. Productive Simpson clonality was computed per sample as the square root of Simpson's diversity index over productive rearrangements. Entries here come from immuneACCESS through TCRdb and include only in-frame sequences with V and J called. Some clones fail to appear in such tables; in the studies checked, an unresolved V gene covers under half of the shortfall, and the cause of the remainder is unknown. That table is the source of V, J and clone size, and D and trimming were worked out from the DNA. This sample lists a few hundred thousand clones; nearly 90% were detected once. The leading ten clones occupy under 3.5% of the sample.

Participants in the prospective study were enrolled through a virtual design, were aged roughly 18 to 90 years, and lived in under 25 United States geographic areas. To assign participants to cohorts, the prospective study relied on clinical history that participants themselves reported in a screening survey and a study questionnaire. Exposed participants had been in contact with someone with a PCR-confirmed or clinician-diagnosed COVID-19 case within 2 weeks of study entry. In the prospective study, whole blood, serum and a nasopharyngeal or oropharyngeal swab were collected from each participant by mobile phlebotomists. Participants in the prospective study had the option to provide additional blood draws and questionnaires over a 2-month period. Prospective study blood samples were shipped either frozen or at room temperature before DNA extraction. This receptor was taken from a woman aged 45-60 years who had been exposed to COVID-19. Sequencing was performed on PBMCs or T cells enriched from blood (not recorded which).

The CDR3 has the sequence CASSATGGGNIQYF. In nucleotide form, the sequence is TGTGCCAGCAGTGCGACAGGGGGTGGAAACATTCAGTACTTC. In this chain, TRBV2 is recombined with TRBJ2-4; a stretch of 9 junction bases matches TRBD1. The CDR3 contains 14 residues, cysteine and phenylalanine counted. Of all the DNA, just the CDR3 is kept, 42 bases in frame from base 1. V lost 4 bases and J lost 6 bases, and the count of bases not matched to a germline gene is 4. Via the germline V gene, CDR1 is SNHLY and CDR2 FYNNEI.